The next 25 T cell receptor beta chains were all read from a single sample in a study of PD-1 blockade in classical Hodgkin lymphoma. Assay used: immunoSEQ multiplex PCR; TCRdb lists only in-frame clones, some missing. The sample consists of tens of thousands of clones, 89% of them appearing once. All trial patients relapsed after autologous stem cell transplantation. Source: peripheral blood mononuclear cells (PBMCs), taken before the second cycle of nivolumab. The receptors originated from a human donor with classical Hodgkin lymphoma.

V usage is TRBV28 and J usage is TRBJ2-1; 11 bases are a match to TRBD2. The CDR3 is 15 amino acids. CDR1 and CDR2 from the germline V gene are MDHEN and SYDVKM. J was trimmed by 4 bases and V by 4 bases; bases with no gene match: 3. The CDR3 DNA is TGTGCCAGCAGTTCATCTAGCGGGGGGTACAATGAGCAGTTCTTC. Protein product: CASSSSSGGYNEQFF.

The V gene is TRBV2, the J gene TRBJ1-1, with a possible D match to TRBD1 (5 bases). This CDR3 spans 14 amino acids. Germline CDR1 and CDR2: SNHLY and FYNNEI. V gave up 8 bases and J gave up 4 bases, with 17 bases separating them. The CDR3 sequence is CASRARVRATEAFF. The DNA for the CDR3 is TGTGCCAGCCGAGCCAGGGTTCGGGCCACTGAAGCTTTCTTT.

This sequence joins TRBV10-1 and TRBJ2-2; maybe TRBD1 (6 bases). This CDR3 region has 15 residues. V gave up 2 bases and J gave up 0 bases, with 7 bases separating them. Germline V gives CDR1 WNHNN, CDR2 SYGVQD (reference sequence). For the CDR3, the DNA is TGCGCCAGCAGTGAGGACAGGACGAACACCGGGGAGCTGTTTTTT. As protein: CASSEDRTNTGELFF.

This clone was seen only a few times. The CDR3 is CASSLMPTSTDTQYF. The CDR3 DNA is TGTGCCAGCAGCTTAATGCCGACTAGCACAGATACGCAGTATTTT. The chain is built from TRBV7-3 and TRBJ2-3; D gene unclear. Trimming pared 1 base from V and 0 bases from J, leaving 8 bases between. Per the germline V gene, CDR1 is SGHTA and CDR2 is FQGTGA. The CDR3 is 15 amino acids.

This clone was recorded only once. The CDR3 coding sequence is TGTGCCATCAGTGCGGTGATGAACACTGAAGCTTTCTTT. The encoded protein is CAISAVMNTEAFF. The chain carries TRBV10-3 and TRBJ1-1; no firm D call. Germline-derived CDR1 and CDR2 are ENHRY and SYGVKD. The CDR3 extends over 13 amino acids. V gave up 4 bases and J gave up 0 bases, with 6 bases separating them.

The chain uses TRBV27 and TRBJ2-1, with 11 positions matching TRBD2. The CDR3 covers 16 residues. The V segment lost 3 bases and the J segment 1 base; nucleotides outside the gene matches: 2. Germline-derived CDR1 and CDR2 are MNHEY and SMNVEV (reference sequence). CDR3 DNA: TGTGCCAGCAGTTTTGCTAGCGGGGGGTCCTACAATGAGCAGTTCTTC. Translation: CASSFASGGSYNEQFF.

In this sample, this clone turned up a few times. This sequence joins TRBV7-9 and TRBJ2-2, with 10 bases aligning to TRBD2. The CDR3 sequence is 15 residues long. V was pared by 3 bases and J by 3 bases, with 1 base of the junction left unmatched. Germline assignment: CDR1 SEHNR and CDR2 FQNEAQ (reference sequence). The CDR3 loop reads CASSLTSGHTGELFF. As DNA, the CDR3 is TGTGCCAGCAGCTTGACTAGCGGGCACACCGGGGAGCTGTTTTTT.

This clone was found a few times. The CDR3 nucleotides read TGTGCCAGCAGTGGCGGGACTGAAGCTTTCTTT. Residues: CASSGGTEAFF. The chain employs TRBV28 and TRBJ1-1; no firm D call. V was cut by 5 bases and J by 5 bases, with 6 bases left in between. There are 11 residues in the CDR3. Germline loops: CDR1 MDHEN, CDR2 SYDVKM. Supplemented by reference TRBV28 and TRBJ1-1, the full variable domain reads DVKVTQSSRYLVKRTGEKVFLECVQDMDHENMFWYRQDPGLGLRLIYFSYDVKMKEKGDIPEGYSVSREKKERFSLILESASTNQTSMYLCASSGGTEAFFGQGTRLTVV.

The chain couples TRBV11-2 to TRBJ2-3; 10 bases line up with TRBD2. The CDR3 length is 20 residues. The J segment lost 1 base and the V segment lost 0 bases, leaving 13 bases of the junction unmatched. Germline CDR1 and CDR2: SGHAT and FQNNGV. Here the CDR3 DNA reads TGTGCCAGCAGCTTAGATCTCGTGCTAGCGGGGGCGAAGGGCACAGATACGCAGTATTTT. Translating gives CASSLDLVLAGAKGTDTQYF.

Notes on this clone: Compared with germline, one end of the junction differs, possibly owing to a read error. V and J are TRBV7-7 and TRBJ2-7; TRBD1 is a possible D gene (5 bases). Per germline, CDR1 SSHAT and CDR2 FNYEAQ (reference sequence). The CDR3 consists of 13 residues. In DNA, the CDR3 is TGTGCTAGCAGCCTAGAAATGACAGACGAGCAGTACTTC. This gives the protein CASSLEMTDEQYF.

CDR3 DNA: TGTGCCAGCAGCTTCGCAAGCGGGGGCACAGATACGCAGTATTTT. Amino acids: CASSFASGGTDTQYF. The chain carries TRBV6-5 and TRBJ2-3, with TRBD2 matching over 7 bases. Germline V gives CDR1 MNHEY, CDR2 SVGAGI. V lost 6 bases, J lost 1 base, and 7 bases stayed unmatched. The CDR3 runs 15 residues.

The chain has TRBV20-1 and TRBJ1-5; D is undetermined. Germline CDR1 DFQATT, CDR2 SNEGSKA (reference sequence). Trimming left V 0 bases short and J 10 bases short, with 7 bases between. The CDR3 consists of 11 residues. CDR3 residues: CSARDARPQHF. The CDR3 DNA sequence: TGCAGTGCTAGAGATGCAAGACCCCAGCATTTT.

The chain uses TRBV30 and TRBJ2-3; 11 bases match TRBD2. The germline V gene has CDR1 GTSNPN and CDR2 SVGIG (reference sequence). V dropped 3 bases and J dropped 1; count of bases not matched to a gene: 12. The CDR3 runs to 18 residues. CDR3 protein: CAWRSLAGGPPRTDTQYF. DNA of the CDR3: TGTGCCTGGAGATCCCTAGCGGGAGGCCCCCCACGCACAGATACGCAGTATTTT.

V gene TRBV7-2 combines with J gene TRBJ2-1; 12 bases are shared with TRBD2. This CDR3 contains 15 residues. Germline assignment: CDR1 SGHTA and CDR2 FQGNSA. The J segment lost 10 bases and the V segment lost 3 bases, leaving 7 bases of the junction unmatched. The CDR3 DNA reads TGTGCCAGCAGCTTTCTGTCGCTAGCGGGGGGGGAGCAGTTCTTC. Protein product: CASSFLSLAGGEQFF. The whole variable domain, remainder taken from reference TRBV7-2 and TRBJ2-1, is GAGVSQSPSNKVTEKGKDVELRCDPISGHTALYWYRQSLGQGLEFLIYFQGNSAPDKSGLPSDRFSAERTGGSVSTLTIQRTQQEDSAVYLCASSFLSLAGGEQFFGPGTRLTVL.

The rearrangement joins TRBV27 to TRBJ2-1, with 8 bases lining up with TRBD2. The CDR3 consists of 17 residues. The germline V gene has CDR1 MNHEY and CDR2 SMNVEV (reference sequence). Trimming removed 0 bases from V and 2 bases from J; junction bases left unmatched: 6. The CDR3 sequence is CASSLSRSGRPYNEQFF. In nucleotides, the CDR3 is TGTGCCAGCAGTTTATCTCGAAGCGGGAGACCCTACAATGAGCAGTTCTTC.

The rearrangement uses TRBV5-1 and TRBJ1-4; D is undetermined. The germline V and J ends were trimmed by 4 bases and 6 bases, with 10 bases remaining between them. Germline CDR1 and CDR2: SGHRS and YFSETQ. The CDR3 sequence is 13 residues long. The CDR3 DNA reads TGCGCCAGCAGCGATTTAACGGATGAAAAACTGTTTTTT. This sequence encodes CASSDLTDEKLFF.

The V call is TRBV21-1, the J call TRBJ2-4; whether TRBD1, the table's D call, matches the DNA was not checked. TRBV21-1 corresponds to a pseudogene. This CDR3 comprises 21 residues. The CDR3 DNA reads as TGTGCCAGCAGCAAAGAAAGGGCAGGGGGTTTTGGGTCAATAGCCAAAAACATTCAGTACTTC. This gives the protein CASSKERAGGFGSIAKNIQYF.

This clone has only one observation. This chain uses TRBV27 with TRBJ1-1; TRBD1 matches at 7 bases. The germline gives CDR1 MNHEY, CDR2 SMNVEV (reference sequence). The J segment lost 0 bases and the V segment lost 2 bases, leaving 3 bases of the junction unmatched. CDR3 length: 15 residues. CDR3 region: CASSLIQGVNTEAFF. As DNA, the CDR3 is TGTGCCAGCAGTTTAATTCAGGGGGTGAACACTGAAGCTTTCTTT.

This chain's CDR3 is CASAGRQSSYEQYF. DNA for the CDR3: TGTGCCAGTGCCGGTCGGCAGAGCTCCTACGAGCAGTACTTC. V is TRBV19 and J is TRBJ2-7; D gene unclear. The CDR3 runs to 14 residues. V was trimmed by 8 bases and J by 0 bases, leaving 14 bases between them. Looked up from germline, CDR1 is LNHDA and CDR2 is SQIVND (reference sequence).

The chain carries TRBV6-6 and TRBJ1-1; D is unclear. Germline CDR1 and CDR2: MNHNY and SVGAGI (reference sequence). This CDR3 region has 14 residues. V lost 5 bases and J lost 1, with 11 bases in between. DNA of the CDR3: TGTGCCAGCAGTCCTTCGGACGGGAACACTGAAGCTTTCTTT. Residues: CASSPSDGNTEAFF.

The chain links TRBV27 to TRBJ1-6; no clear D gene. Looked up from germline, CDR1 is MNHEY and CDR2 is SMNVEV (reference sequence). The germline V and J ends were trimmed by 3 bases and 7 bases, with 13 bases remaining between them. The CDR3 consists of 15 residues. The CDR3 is CASSFTARSNSPLHF. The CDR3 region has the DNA TGTGCCAGCAGTTTCACGGCGCGCTCAAATTCACCCCTCCACTTT.

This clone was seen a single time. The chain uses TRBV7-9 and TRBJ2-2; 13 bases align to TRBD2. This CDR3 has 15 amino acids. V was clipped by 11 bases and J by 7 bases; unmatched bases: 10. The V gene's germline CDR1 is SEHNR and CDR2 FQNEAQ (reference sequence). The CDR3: CAGRLAGGLGGELFF. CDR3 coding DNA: TGTGCCGGAAGACTAGCGGGGGGCCTGGGCGGGGAGCTGTTTTTT. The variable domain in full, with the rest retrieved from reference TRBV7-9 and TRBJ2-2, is DTGVSQNPRHKITKRGQNVTFRCDPISEHNRLYWYRQTLGQGPEFLTYFQNEAQLEKSRLLSDRFSAERPKGSFSTLEIQRTEQGDSAMYLCAGRLAGGLGGELFFGEGSRLTVL.

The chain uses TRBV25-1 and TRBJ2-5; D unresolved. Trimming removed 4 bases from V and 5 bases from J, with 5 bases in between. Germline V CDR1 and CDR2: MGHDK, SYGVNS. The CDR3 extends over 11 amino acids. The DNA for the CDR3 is TGTGCCAGCAGTGGGTGGGAGACCCAGTACTTC. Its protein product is CASSGWETQYF.

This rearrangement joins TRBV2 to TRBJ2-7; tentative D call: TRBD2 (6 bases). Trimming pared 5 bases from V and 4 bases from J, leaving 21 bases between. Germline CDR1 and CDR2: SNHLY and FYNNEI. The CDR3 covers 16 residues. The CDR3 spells CASSPAVRDWLYEQYF. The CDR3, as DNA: TGTGCCAGCAGTCCAGCCGTGAGGGACTGGTTATACGAGCAGTACTTC. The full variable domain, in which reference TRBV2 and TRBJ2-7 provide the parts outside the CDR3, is EPEVTQTPSHQVTQMGQEVILRCVPISNHLYFYWYRQILGQKVEFLVSFYNNEISEKSEIFDDQFSVERPDGSNFTLKIRSTKLEDSAMYFCASSPAVRDWLYEQYFGPGTRLTVT.

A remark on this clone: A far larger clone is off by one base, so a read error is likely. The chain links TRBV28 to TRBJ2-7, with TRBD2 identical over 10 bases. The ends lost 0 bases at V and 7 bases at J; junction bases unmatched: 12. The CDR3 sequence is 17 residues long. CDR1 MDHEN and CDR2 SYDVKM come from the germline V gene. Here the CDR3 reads CASSLWASGSSYNEQYF. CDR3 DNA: TGTGCCAGCAGTTTATGGGCTAGCGGGAGTTCCTACAATGAGCAGTACTTC.